These T cell receptor beta chains were read from a single sample in a study of blood T cells in healthy people across ages. Using its own MiXCR run on the 5' RACE reads, TCRdb lists one record per CDR3 protein. The data show approximately 600,000 distinct CDR3 sequences, with 58% seen just once and 30% to 45% held by the top ten. Sequenced sample: blood. These receptors originate from a man between 60 and 75 years old in good health. Both conserved end residues are trimmed from each CDR3. The D gene is left open where the match is weak. Clone size, where shown, is once, few, many, or a class for clones that have expanded.

CDR3 protein: ASGYYQSQETQY; V gene: TRBV3-1; D gene: .; J gene: TRBJ2-5; clone size: .
CDR3 protein: ASSLGESYNEQF; V gene: TRBV5-1; D gene: .; J gene: TRBJ2-1; clone size: .
CDR3 protein: ASSLFSGSNEQF; V gene: TRBV7-3; D gene: TRBD2; J gene: TRBJ2-1; clone size: .
CDR3 protein: ASSQDQGQGRKTQY; V gene: TRBV3-1; D gene: .; J gene: .; clone size: .
CDR3 protein: ASSQYPGQGLSQH; V gene: TRBV4-1; D gene: TRBD1; J gene: TRBJ1-5; clone size: .
CDR3 protein: ASSYSTGASGQETQY; V gene: TRBV6-5; D gene: .; J gene: TRBJ2-5; clone size: .
CDR3 protein: SVGGLVSDTQY; V gene: TRBV29-1; D gene: .; J gene: TRBJ2-3; clone size: few
CDR3 protein: ASSDYLRGPTDTQY; V gene: TRBV6-1; D gene: .; J gene: TRBJ2-3; clone size: .
CDR3 protein: ASSLGGLGGEQF; V gene: TRBV7-9; D gene: .; J gene: TRBJ2-1; clone size: .
CDR3 protein: ASSPSAGAITDTQY; V gene: TRBV6-6; D gene: .; J gene: TRBJ2-3; clone size: few
CDR3 protein: ASSWRGTGANVLT; V gene: TRBV5-1; D gene: .; J gene: TRBJ2-6; clone size: .
CDR3 protein: ASSYREVQF; V gene: TRBV6-2/TRBV6-3; D gene: .; J gene: TRBJ2-1; clone size: .
CDR3 protein: ASSATGQQY; V gene: TRBV3-1; D gene: .; J gene: TRBJ2-3; clone size: .
CDR3 protein: ASSMDRPNVCSYEQY; V gene: TRBV18; D gene: TRBD1; J gene: TRBJ2-7; clone size: .
CDR3 protein: AGSGTRLVYEQY; V gene: TRBV10-2; D gene: .; J gene: TRBJ2-7; clone size: .
CDR3 protein: ASTTLGGTDNEQF; V gene: TRBV28; D gene: .; J gene: TRBJ2-1; clone size: .
CDR3 protein: AISESLEVQETQY; V gene: TRBV10-3; D gene: .; J gene: TRBJ2-5; clone size: few
CDR3 protein: ASKQAGGNIQY; V gene: TRBV25-1; D gene: TRBD2; J gene: TRBJ2-4; clone size: many
CDR3 protein: ASRGQIYEQF; V gene: TRBV6-5; D gene: TRBD1; J gene: TRBJ2-1; clone size: once
CDR3 protein: ASSSTGGVYNEQF; V gene: TRBV28; D gene: TRBD1; J gene: TRBJ2-1; clone size: .
CDR3 protein: ASKILGASSYNSPLH; V gene: TRBV12-3/TRBV12-4; D gene: .; J gene: TRBJ1-6; clone size: .
CDR3 protein: AGRPGTGNTGELF; V gene: TRBV28; D gene: TRBD1; J gene: TRBJ2-2; clone size: .
CDR3 protein: ASTKRLGYNEQF; V gene: TRBV12-3/TRBV12-4; D gene: .; J gene: TRBJ2-1; clone size: .
CDR3 protein: SVHRTGAGELF; V gene: TRBV29-1; D gene: TRBD1; J gene: TRBJ2-2; clone size: few
CDR3 protein: ASSLRRNGVYEQY; V gene: TRBV5-6; D gene: .; J gene: TRBJ2-7; clone size: .
CDR3 protein: SARGSQDGEQY; V gene: TRBV20-1; D gene: .; J gene: .; clone size: few
CDR3 protein: ASGSSGGYNEQF; V gene: TRBV3-1; D gene: TRBD2; J gene: TRBJ2-1; clone size: .
CDR3 protein: ASSLRTGTYEQY; V gene: TRBV3-1; D gene: .; J gene: TRBJ2-7; clone size: few
CDR3 protein: ASSQGVRAQSETQY; V gene: TRBV14; D gene: .; J gene: .; clone size: .
CDR3 protein: ASRVGTMNNEQF; V gene: TRBV2; D gene: TRBD2; J gene: TRBJ2-1; clone size: .
CDR3 protein: ASSGVTGDPGELF; V gene: TRBV2; D gene: .; J gene: TRBJ2-2; clone size: .
CDR3 protein: AISLTGTGGTGANVLT; V gene: TRBV10-3; D gene: TRBD1; J gene: TRBJ2-6; clone size: .